This TCR beta chain is from a study of ipilimumab plus nivolumab after autologous stem cell transplantation (dated by TCRdb to the early 2020s). Regarding the study in general: Trial patients received a median of roughly five ipilimumab doses and fewer than 10 nivolumab doses. Patients in the trial were undergoing autologous transplant and had high-risk diffuse large B cell lymphoma, mature T cell lymphoma, or multiple myeloma. Under 40 patients made up the trial's intent-to-treat population. Patients in the myeloma cohort were either high-risk and transplant-naive or had relapsed within 3 years of a first autologous transplant.

Trimming takes 5 bases from V and 3 bases from J, and the germline ends sit 8 bases apart. The CDR3 covers 12 residues, taking in both the cysteine and the phenylalanine. The DNA shown is the 36-base CDR3, in frame from base 1. From the germline V gene, CDR1 is MDHEN and CDR2 is SYDVKM. General findings and caveats noted by the study authors: Combined checkpoint inhibition appeared tolerable as post-transplant consolidation, according to the authors' conclusion. The authors stated that profiles of the T cell receptor repertoire, regulatory T cell phenotype and gut microbiota provided a biologic rationale for studying this approach further.

Checkpoint therapy was initiated 14 to 28 days after autologous transplant, and ipilimumab was administered at 1 mg/kg intravenously on day 1 of selected weeks. The nivolumab dose was 3 mg/kg intravenously, delivered on day 1 of weeks 1, 4, 7, 10, and every two weeks through week 26. Combined checkpoint inhibition with ipilimumab and nivolumab as consolidation after autologous stem cell transplantation was tested in a Phase Ib clinical trial. To prepare the library, the immunoSEQ multiplex PCR assay was applied. Drawn from immuneACCESS, this table holds only the in-frame rearrangements with V and J called that TCRdb kept. Clones are partly lost; checked studies trace under half to an unresolved V gene and leave the rest unexplained. This sample holds fewer than 15,000 clones; under 80% were observed only once. Roughly 11% of the sample is held by the ten biggest clonotypes. This clone showed up just a few times. Its antigen remains undetermined. Base-call qualities are not available, and no considerably larger clone is one nucleotide away.

The receptor chain draws on TRBV28 and TRBJ2-7, with no D gene named confidently. The material sequenced was PBMCs, taken in a trial of ipilimumab plus nivolumab as post-transplant consolidation. The source is a male donor with multiple myeloma. CDR3 sequence: CASSRPSYEQYF. DNA sequence: TGTGCCAGCAGTAGACCGAGCTACGAGCAGTACTTC.